What follows are 23 T cell receptor beta chains derived from one specimen sequenced in a study of CD4 T cells in relation to SARS-CoV-2 and coronaviruses. The protocol was immunoSEQ multiplex PCR, while the TCRdb copy is restricted to in-frame clones and leaves out a portion. The table includes under 20,000 clones, 70% to 80% detected once. Antigen specificity for these receptors is unknown. The unexposed donors gave CD4+ T cells in 2011-2018, prior to COVID-19. Isolation of CD4+ T cells took place after about eleven days in culture. The material sequenced was CD4+ T cells from PBMCs, cultured in vitro. These receptors all come from a human donor in good health.

V is TRBV28 and J is TRBJ1-5; 9 nucleotides align to TRBD1. Germline loops: CDR1 MDHEN, CDR2 SYDVKM. Trimming cost V 6 bases and J 0 bases; bases outside gene matches: 3. The CDR3 loop spans 15 amino acids. The CDR3 loop is CASRRQGDSNQPQHF. The DNA for the CDR3 is TGTGCCAGCAGAAGACAGGGGGATAGCAATCAGCCCCAGCATTTT.

The table lists this clone with a few counts. The chain has TRBV25-1 and TRBJ1-6; D is perhaps TRBD1 (5 bases). CDR1 and CDR2 (germline): MGHDK, SYGVNS. CDR3 length: 13 residues. Trimming shortened V by 7 bases and J by 14 bases, and 18 bases separated the two germline ends. The chain's CDR3 is CASTHGRASSLHF. DNA of the CDR3: TGTGCCAGCACCCATGGCAGGGCAAGTTCCCTCCACTTT.

This clone appeared a few times. The V call is TRBV7-9, the J call TRBJ2-3; D may be TRBD1 or TRBD2 (6 bases each). Looked up from germline, CDR1 is SEHNR and CDR2 is FQNEAQ (reference sequence). Trimming stripped 1 base from V and 0 bases from J, with 11 bases between. The CDR3 is made up of 16 amino acids. As DNA, the CDR3 is TGTGCCAGCAGCTTAGTGTCGGGGGCTAGCACAGATACGCAGTATTTT. This gives the protein CASSLVSGASTDTQYF.

V and J are TRBV4-3 and TRBJ2-1; the D gene is possibly TRBD2 (5 bases). Germline values: CDR1 LGHNA, CDR2 YSLEER. This CDR3 is built from 14 residues. Trimming took 4 bases from V and 5 from J, leaving 12 bases between them. The DNA for the CDR3 is TGCGCCAGCAGCCTATTGGAGGCCAACAATGAGCAGTTCTTC. As protein: CASSLLEANNEQFF.

This clone occurred a few times. The CDR3 sequence is CASSERESGNTIYF. The DNA for the CDR3 is TGTGCCAGCAGTGAGCGCGAGTCTGGAAACACCATATATTTT. This sequence joins TRBV6-1 and TRBJ1-3; D unclear. The ends were cut back, 3 bases at V and 1 base at J, with 7 bases in the middle. This CDR3 is built from 14 residues. Germline values: CDR1 MNHNS, CDR2 SASEGT.

The rearrangement joins TRBV9 to TRBJ1-2, with D perhaps TRBD1 (5 bases). The V end was cut by 2 bases, the J end by 3 bases, with 14 bases between. In germline, CDR1 is SGDLS, CDR2 YYNGEE. The CDR3 covers 15 residues. CDR3: CASSVTGGVDYGYTF. The DNA of the CDR3 is TGTGCCAGCAGCGTTACTGGGGGGGTCGACTATGGCTACACCTTC. Based on the CDR3 plus reference TRBV9 and TRBJ1-2, the full variable domain is DSGVTQTPKHLITATGQRVTLRCSPRSGDLSVYWYQQSLDQGLQFLIQYYNGEERAKGNILERFSAQQFPDLHSELNLSSLELGDSALYFCASSVTGGVDYGYTFGSGTRLTVV.

This CDR3 is CASSTSINPTNEKLFF. The CDR3 coding sequence is TGTGCCAGCAGTACTTCAATCAATCCAACTAATGAAAAACTGTTTTTT. The rearrangement uses TRBV6-2 or TRBV6-3 and TRBJ1-4; D unclear. The CDR3 has 16 amino acids. Germline-derived CDR1 and CDR2 are MNHEY and SVGEGT. Trimming removed 5 bases at V and 0 bases at J, with 13 bases between.

This rearrangement joins TRBV6-6 to TRBJ2-1; D uncertain. Trimming took 5 bases from V and 5 from J, leaving 10 bases between them. Germline lookup yields CDR1 MNHNY and CDR2 SVGAGI (reference sequence). This CDR3 is 13 amino acids long. CDR3 region: CASSTPPDNEQFF. CDR3 DNA sequence: TGTGCCAGCAGTACTCCACCTGACAATGAGCAGTTCTTC.

This clone was found a few times. This chain uses TRBV6-2 or TRBV6-3 with TRBJ2-7; 8 bases agree with TRBD2. After removal of 5 bases from V and 3 bases from J, the junction contained 6 bases not matched to a gene. Germline V CDR1 and CDR2: MNHEY, SVGEGT. The CDR3 extends over 14 amino acids. CDR3 protein: CASSDISGDYEQYF. CDR3 DNA: TGTGCCAGCAGTGACATTAGCGGGGACTACGAGCAGTACTTC.

The chain combines TRBV7-9 with TRBJ2-1; possible D gene TRBD2, 6 bases. Per germline, CDR1 SEHNR and CDR2 FQNEAQ (reference sequence). The V end was cut by 8 bases, the J end by 10 bases, with 12 bases between. The CDR3 totals 11 residues. The CDR3 loop is CASAREGEQFF. For the CDR3, the DNA is TGTGCCAGCGCGCGGGAAGGCGAGCAGTTCTTC. The full variable domain, rest sourced from reference TRBV7-9 and TRBJ2-1, is DTGVSQNPRHKITKRGQNVTFRCDPISEHNRLYWYRQTLGQGPEFLTYFQNEAQLEKSRLLSDRFSAERPKGSFSTLEIQRTEQGDSAMYLCASAREGEQFFGPGTRLTVL.

The gene calls are TRBV4-3 and TRBJ1-5; D gene ambiguous. Deletions cut 1 base from V and 0 bases from J, with 19 bases between. CDR1 is LGHNA, CDR2 YSLEER, per germline. The CDR3 runs to 19 residues. CDR3 amino acids: CASSQGFREGTYSNQPQHF. The CDR3 DNA is TGCGCCAGCAGCCAAGGTTTTCGGGAGGGAACATATAGCAATCAGCCCCAGCATTTT.

The chain combines TRBV18 with TRBJ1-2; 8 bases fit TRBD1. The J segment lost 2 bases and the V segment lost 4 bases, leaving 9 bases of the junction unmatched. Germline assignment: CDR1 KGHSH and CDR2 LQKENI. This CDR3 region has 16 residues. As DNA, the CDR3 is TGTGCCAGCTCACTACCAAGACAGGGGCCCAACTATGGCTACACCTTC. Residues: CASSLPRQGPNYGYTF.

The chain carries TRBV29-1 and TRBJ1-1, with TRBD1 as a possible D gene (6 bases). CDR1 is SQVTM, CDR2 ANQGSEA, per germline. V lost 7 bases and J lost 3, with 12 bases in between. The CDR3 extends over 12 amino acids. CDR3 amino acids: CSGKGVDTEAFF. CDR3 nucleotide sequence: TGCAGCGGAAAGGGGGTAGACACTGAAGCTTTCTTT.

This clone has a single count. J is TRBJ1-2 and V is TRBV5-1; TRBD1 matches 9 bases. With 4 bases clipped from V and 7 bases from J, the junction kept 14 bases outside the gene matches. This CDR3 has 16 residues. Per germline, CDR1 SGHRS and CDR2 YFSETQ. CDR3: CASSPGTGSPLSGYTF. CDR3 DNA sequence: TGCGCCAGCAGCCCCGGGACAGGGAGCCCCCTTAGTGGCTACACCTTC.

The chain combines TRBV30 with TRBJ2-5; D is unclear. Between the trimmed V and J ends, which lost 0 bases and 4 bases, there was a span of 6 bases. The CDR3 length is 12 residues. The germline V gene encodes CDR1 GTSNPN and CDR2 SVGIG (reference sequence). As DNA, the CDR3 is TGTGCCTGGAGTGTAAGGCGAGAGACCCAGTACTTC. Protein product: CAWSVRRETQYF.

This chain joins TRBV6-6 and TRBJ1-4; no reliable D call. Between the trimmed V and J ends, which lost 6 bases and 0 bases, there was a span of 8 bases. This CDR3 has 14 amino acids. The germline gives CDR1 MNHNY, CDR2 SVGAGI (reference sequence). The CDR3 nucleotides read TGTGCCAGCAGAGCGCGAGCAACTAATGAAAAACTGTTTTTT. It yields the protein CASRARATNEKLFF.

In DNA form, the CDR3 reads TGTGCCAGCAGTTATCTCAGCAATCAGCCCCAGCATTTT. Amino acids: CASSYLSNQPQHF. The V and J genes are TRBV6-2 or TRBV6-3 and TRBJ1-5; D not resolved. Trimming left V 3 bases short and J 1 base short, with 4 bases between. Germline V lookup: CDR1 MNHEY, CDR2 SVGEGT. The CDR3 spans 13 residues.

This clone was counted between two and nine times. This chain links TRBV7-9 with TRBJ2-7, with 9 bases aligning to TRBD1. The length of the CDR3 is 16 residues. V was clipped by 1 base and J by 1 base; unmatched bases: 5. The germline gives CDR1 SEHNR, CDR2 FQNEAQ (reference sequence). The CDR3 region has the DNA TGTGCCAGCAGCTTAGTCGAGACAGGGGGTTCCTACGAGCAGTACTTC. Protein sequence: CASSLVETGGSYEQYF.

The V call is TRBV5-5, the J call TRBJ1-1; D gene ambiguous. V gave up 1 base and J gave up 1 base, with 8 bases separating them. Germline V gene sequence: CDR1 SGHKS, CDR2 YYEKEE (reference sequence). The CDR3 has 14 amino acids. The CDR3 is CASSLIPENTEAFF. CDR3 DNA: TGTGCCAGCAGCTTGATCCCGGAGAACACTGAAGCTTTCTTT.

As concerns this clone: The germline gene is not matched at one end of the junction; a read error may be the cause. CDR3 loop: CASSPIRTVKTEAFF. The CDR3 region has the DNA TGTGCCAGTAGTCCGATTAGGACGGTGAAAACTGAAGCTTTCTTT. This chain connects TRBV19 to TRBJ1-1; no reliable D call. The CDR3 sequence is 15 residues long. Per the germline V gene, CDR1 is LNHDA and CDR2 is SQIVND (reference sequence).

The J gene is TRBJ2-3, the V gene TRBV6-4; D is ambiguous. CDR3 length: 15 residues. V gave up 0 bases and J gave up 2 bases, with 9 bases separating them. Germline loops: CDR1 MRHNA, CDR2 SNTAGT. CDR3 coding DNA: TGTGCCAGCAGTGACTCGCACACCAACACAGATACGCAGTATTTT. Amino acids: CASSDSHTNTDTQYF.

CDR3 loop: CAISEETYEQYF. The CDR3 bases are TGTGCCATCAGTGAAGAGACCTACGAGCAGTACTTC. This sequence joins TRBV10-3 and TRBJ2-7; D is ambiguous. Germline lookup yields CDR1 ENHRY and CDR2 SYGVKD. The CDR3 totals 12 residues. Trimming shortened V by 3 bases and J by 2 bases, and 5 bases separated the two germline ends.

This rearrangement joins TRBV9 to TRBJ2-1; TRBD2 agrees at 15 bases. Germline V CDR1 and CDR2: SGDLS, YYNGEE. V lost 3 bases to trimming and J lost 0 bases; unmatched junction nucleotides: 19. This CDR3 spans 23 amino acids. The DNA of the CDR3 is TGTGCCAGCAGCGCCTACCCGGGACTAGCGGGGGGAAGATATACGAGCTCCTACAATGAGCAGTTCTTC. Protein product: CASSAYPGLAGGRYTSSYNEQFF.